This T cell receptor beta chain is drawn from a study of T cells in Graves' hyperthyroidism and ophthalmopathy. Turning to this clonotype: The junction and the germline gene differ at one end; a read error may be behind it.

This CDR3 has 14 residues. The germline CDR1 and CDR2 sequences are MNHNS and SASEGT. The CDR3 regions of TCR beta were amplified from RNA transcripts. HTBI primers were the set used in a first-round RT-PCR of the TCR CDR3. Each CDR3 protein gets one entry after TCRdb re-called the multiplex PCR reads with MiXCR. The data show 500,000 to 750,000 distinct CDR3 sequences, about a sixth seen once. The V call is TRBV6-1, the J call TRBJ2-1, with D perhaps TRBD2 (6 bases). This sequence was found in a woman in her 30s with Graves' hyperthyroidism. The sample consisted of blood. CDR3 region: CASSAGAARYEQFF. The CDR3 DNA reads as TGTGCCAGCAGTGCGGGAGCAGCTAGGTATGAACAGTTCTTC.